What follows are 28 T cell receptor beta chains derived from one specimen sequenced in a study of neurological immune-mediated disorders. Documented time point: longitudinal time-point 2. TCRdb called the 5' RACE reads again in MiXCR, with one record for every CDR3 protein. The sample consists of some 87,000 distinct CDR3 sequences, roughly 13% of them appearing once. Sequencing was done on a sample of PBMCs. Receptors originate from a female donor with HTLV-1-associated myelopathy (HAM/TSP).

The V gene is TRBV6-6, the J gene TRBJ2-6, with D unclear. The germline CDR1 and CDR2 sequences are MNHNY and SVGAGI (reference sequence). Trimming cost V 7 bases and J 2 bases, with 12 bases left between them. The CDR3 consists of 15 residues. The CDR3 DNA sequence: TGTGCCAGCACCATGGGTAGGGCTGGGGCCAACGTCCTGACTTTC. Translated: CASTMGRAGANVLTF.

This clonotype came up once. At one of its ends the junction is not consistent with the germline gene, which may arise from a read error. The CDR3 DNA follows: TGCACTGCTAGAGAAGGGGGGGAAGGAGGAAACACCATATATTTT. It specifies CTAREGGEGGNTIYF. The gene calls are TRBV20-1 and TRBJ1-3, with D possibly TRBD1 on 6 matching bases. Germline V CDR1 and CDR2: DFQATT, SNEGSKA (reference sequence). The CDR3 totals 15 residues.

This clonotype was seen repeatedly, ten times or more. The V call is TRBV5-1, the J call TRBJ2-6; D remains ambiguous. The CDR3 loop spans 16 amino acids. CDR1 is SGHRS and CDR2 is YFSETQ in the germline V gene. V was pared by 0 bases and J by 4 bases, with 11 bases between. The CDR3 region is CASSLGSDSGANVLTF. The CDR3 DNA reads TGCGCCAGCAGCTTGGGGTCTGACTCCGGGGCCAACGTCCTGACTTTC.

Many counts were recorded for this clonotype. The rearrangement uses TRBV20-1 and TRBJ2-2; the D is unclear. The CDR3 contains 14 residues. The germline V gene has CDR1 DFQATT and CDR2 SNEGSKA (reference sequence). V lost 3 bases and J 1 base, leaving 9 bases between the germline ends. The CDR3 spells CSASRLMNTGELFF. In DNA, the CDR3 is TGCAGTGCTAGCCGCCTGATGAACACCGGGGAGCTGTTTTTT.

This clonotype was recorded once. The rearrangement joins TRBV5-1 to TRBJ2-1; 9 nucleotides align to TRBD1. CDR3 size: 15 residues. After removal of 7 bases from V and 4 bases from J, the junction contained 9 bases not matched to a gene. Germline values: CDR1 SGHRS, CDR2 YFSETQ. The CDR3 DNA is TGCGCCAGCGGACTTACAGGGGGCTCGTACAATGAGCAGTTCTTC. Protein: CASGLTGGSYNEQFF. Full variable domain (rest looked up from reference TRBV5-1 and TRBJ2-1): KAGVTQTPRYLIKTRGQQVTLSCSPISGHRSVSWYQQTPGQGLQFLFEYFSETQRNKGNFPGRFSGRQFSNSRSEMNVSTLELGDSALYLCASGLTGGSYNEQFFGPGTRLTVL.

This clonotype was detected ten times or more. The V gene is TRBV2, the J gene TRBJ2-1; 13 nucleotides align to TRBD2. Germline trimming cut 5 bases from V and 6 bases from J; bases unmatched to any gene: 4. CDR3 length equals 15 residues. Germline-derived CDR1 and CDR2 are SNHLY and FYNNEI. Here the CDR3 reads CASSLTSGGINEQFF. For the CDR3, the DNA is TGTGCCAGCAGTTTGACTAGCGGGGGGATCAATGAGCAGTTCTTC.

The rearrangement uses TRBV7-2 and TRBJ2-1; D possibly corresponds to TRBD1 (6 bases). CDR1 is SGHTA, CDR2 FQGNSA, per germline. Trimming took 5 bases from V and 6 from J, leaving 11 bases between them. The length of the CDR3 is 13 residues. The CDR3 protein is CASSPFRGNEQFF. The CDR3 DNA sequence: TGTGCCAGCAGCCCATTCAGGGGCAATGAGCAGTTCTTC.

This clonotype was observed at least ten times. The rearrangement links TRBV7-9 to TRBJ1-2, with TRBD1 matching 10 bases. The CDR3 is 14 residues long. V trimming: 3 bases; J trimming: 8 bases; junction bases outside the gene matches: 6. The V gene's germline CDR1 is SEHNR and CDR2 FQNEAQ (reference sequence). The CDR3 region has the DNA TGTGCCAGCAGCTTCGTAGGGACAGGGGTCGGCTACACCTTC. Encoded protein: CASSFVGTGVGYTF. Full variable domain (remainder filled in from reference TRBV7-9 and TRBJ1-2): DTGVSQNPRHKITKRGQNVTFRCDPISEHNRLYWYRQTLGQGPEFLTYFQNEAQLEKSRLLSDRFSAERPKGSFSTLEIQRTEQGDSAMYLCASSFVGTGVGYTFGSGTRLTVV.

This clonotype was recorded many times. The CDR3 sequence is CASSLFEGLSEQYF. DNA for the CDR3: TGTGCCAGCAGCTTATTCGAGGGCCTCTCCGAGCAGTACTTC. V gene TRBV7-8 combines with J gene TRBJ2-7, with D possibly TRBD2 on 5 matching bases. Germline CDR1 reads SGHVS; CDR2 reads FQNEAQ. Trimming removed 2 bases at V and 6 bases at J, with 14 bases between. This CDR3 spans 14 amino acids.

At least ten counts were recorded for this clonotype. CDR3 sequence: CSARESGGAIGELFF. In nucleotides, the CDR3 is TGCAGTGCTAGAGAGAGCGGGGGGGCAATCGGGGAGCTGTTTTTT. The chain employs TRBV20-1 and TRBJ2-2; 10 bases fit TRBD2. This CDR3 is built from 15 residues. Germline CDR1 reads DFQATT; CDR2 reads SNEGSKA (reference sequence). V dropped 0 bases and J dropped 7; count of bases not matched to a gene: 5.

In its sample, this clonotype was seen a few times. CDR3 sequence: CASSFGGQNTEAFF. The CDR3 DNA reads as TGTGCCAGCAGCTTCGGGGGCCAGAACACTGAAGCTTTCTTT. This rearrangement joins TRBV11-2 to TRBJ1-1; TRBD1 might be the D (6 bases). Between the trimmed V and J ends, which lost 3 bases and 1 base, there was a span of 9 bases. The CDR3 extends over 14 amino acids. Germline CDR1 is SGHAT and CDR2 is FQNNGV.

This clonotype was seen ten or more times. The chain couples TRBV7-8 to TRBJ2-3; 7 bases are shared with TRBD2. This CDR3 contains 15 residues. In germline, CDR1 is SGHVS, CDR2 FQNEAQ. V shed 1 base and J 1 base; nucleotides not matched to a gene: 2. CDR3 residues: CASSLGGGGTDTQYF. In DNA, the CDR3 is TGTGCCAGCAGCTTAGGTGGGGGGGGCACAGATACGCAGTATTTT.

This clonotype was counted many times. The chain couples TRBV7-2 to TRBJ2-1; 11 bases map to TRBD2. The CDR3 totals 15 residues. V was pared by 4 bases and J by 6 bases, with 5 bases of the junction left unmatched. CDR1 is SGHTA and CDR2 is FQGNSA in the germline V gene. DNA of the CDR3: TGTGCCAGCAGCTGGACTAGCGGGCCCCTCAATGAGCAGTTCTTC. It yields the protein CASSWTSGPLNEQFF.

Ten or more counts support this clonotype. The J gene is TRBJ2-1, the V gene TRBV29-1; tentatively, D is TRBD1 (7 bases). V lost 3 bases to trimming and J lost 1 base, with 10 bases between them. Germline V gives CDR1 SQVTM, CDR2 ANQGSEA. The CDR3 contains 14 residues. The CDR3 DNA is TGCAGCGTTGACCAGGGGGGATCCTACAATGAGCAGTTCTTC. Translating it yields CSVDQGGSYNEQFF.

The chain recombines TRBV20-1 with TRBJ2-3; tentatively, D is TRBD1 (6 bases). The germline V gene encodes CDR1 DFQATT and CDR2 SNEGSKA (reference sequence). V lost 5 bases and J 2 bases, leaving 11 bases between the germline ends. There are 13 residues in the CDR3. The CDR3 coding sequence is TGCAGTGCTCTCCGACAGGTCACAGATACGCAGTATTTT. Translating it yields CSALRQVTDTQYF.

This clonotype was seen ten or more times. J is TRBJ2-3 and V is TRBV6-5, with D possibly matching TRBD2 (5 bases). The CDR3 spans 12 residues. Germline V gene lookup returns CDR1 MNHEY and CDR2 SVGAGI. V lost 2 bases and J 14 bases, leaving 14 bases between the germline ends. The CDR3 spells CASSYRGSWLYF. The DNA for the CDR3 is TGTGCCAGCAGTTACAGAGGGTCTTGGCTGTATTTT.

This clonotype was counted ten times or more. The chain is built from TRBV20-1 and TRBJ2-5; 10 bases fit TRBD2. J was trimmed by 5 bases and V by 2 bases; bases with no gene match: 5. This CDR3 has 14 residues. The germline V gene has CDR1 DFQATT and CDR2 SNEGSKA (reference sequence). CDR3 nucleotide sequence: TGCAGTGCTAGATCGGGACTAGCGATCGAGACCCAGTACTTC. Amino acid sequence: CSARSGLAIETQYF.

This clonotype was observed many times. V is TRBV10-3 and J is TRBJ2-2; either TRBD1 or TRBD2 may supply D (5 bases each). The CDR3 spans 15 residues. CDR1 and CDR2 (germline): ENHRY, SYGVKD. V lost 0 bases and J 1 base, leaving 6 bases between the germline ends. The CDR3 region is CAISESRGNTGELFF. The CDR3 DNA reads as TGTGCCATCAGTGAGTCGAGGGGGAACACCGGGGAGCTGTTTTTT.

This clonotype was detected many times. The rearrangement links TRBV20-1 to TRBJ2-1, with TRBD2 matching 13 bases. This CDR3 comprises 15 residues. CDR1 DFQATT and CDR2 SNEGSKA come from the germline V gene (reference sequence). Losses at the gene ends were 2 bases for V and 8 bases for J; bases not matched to a gene: 6. The CDR3 protein is CSARSPGTSGDEQFF. CDR3 DNA sequence: TGCAGTGCTAGATCTCCCGGGACTAGCGGGGATGAGCAGTTCTTC.

This clonotype was seen repeatedly, ten times or more. The genes are TRBV5-1 and TRBJ2-1, with no clear D. There are 15 residues in the CDR3. CDR1 and CDR2 from the germline V gene are SGHRS and YFSETQ. V was trimmed by 2 bases and J by 5 bases, leaving 14 bases between them. The CDR3, as DNA: TGCGCCAGCAGCTTTCATGGGTTTTTAGACAATGAGCAGTTCTTC. It specifies CASSFHGFLDNEQFF.

This clonotype was counted ten times or more. The chain is built from TRBV5-5 and TRBJ2-1; 9 bases fit TRBD1. From germline, CDR1 is SGHKS and CDR2 YYEKEE (reference sequence). V lost 4 bases, J lost 9 bases, and 14 bases stayed unmatched. CDR3 length: 16 residues. In DNA form, the CDR3 reads TGTGCCAGCAGCGTTACCCGGGACAGGGTTGGTGGTGAGCAGTTCTTC. Encoded protein: CASSVTRDRVGGEQFF.

This clonotype was found many times. The chain links TRBV6-5 to TRBJ2-7, with 7 bases fitting TRBD1. This CDR3 contains 14 residues. V gave up 2 bases and J gave up 2 bases; unmatched junction bases: 3. Germline V gene lookup returns CDR1 MNHEY and CDR2 SVGAGI. The CDR3 reads CASSYGDRAYEQYF. The DNA of the CDR3 is TGTGCCAGCAGTTACGGGGACAGAGCCTACGAGCAGTACTTC.

This clonotype showed up many times. The chain combines TRBV5-1 with TRBJ2-7, with D tentatively TRBD1 or TRBD2 (5 bases each). Germline-derived CDR1 and CDR2 are SGHRS and YFSETQ. The CDR3 runs 15 residues. Trimming cost V 0 bases and J 4 bases, with 14 bases left between them. This chain's CDR3 is CASSLGGGNLYEQYF. The CDR3 DNA follows: TGCGCCAGCAGCTTGGGTGGGGGTAATCTATACGAGCAGTACTTC.

A word on this clonotype: A read error is possible here, since a much larger clone lies one base away. The rearrangement joins TRBV4-1 to TRBJ2-7; possible D gene TRBD1, 6 bases. CDR1 and CDR2 (germline): MGHRA, YSYEKL. This CDR3 comprises 16 residues. The CDR3 sequence is CANSQNPTGSSYEQYF. The CDR3 DNA reads as TGCGCCAACAGCCAAAACCCCACAGGGAGCTCCTACGAGCAGTACTTC.

This chain uses TRBV10-2 with TRBJ2-5; no reliable D call. The ends were cut back, 5 bases at V and 4 bases at J, with 14 bases in the middle. Germline V gene data show CDR1 as WSHSY and CDR2 as SAAADI. This CDR3 has 14 residues. The chain's CDR3 is CASSQTETGETQYF. The CDR3 DNA reads as TGCGCCAGCAGTCAGACCGAAACGGGAGAGACCCAGTACTTC.

This clonotype was seen ten or more times. The chain uses TRBV5-1 and TRBJ2-1, with unresolved D. The germline V gene encodes CDR1 SGHRS and CDR2 YFSETQ. With 7 bases removed from V and 10 bases from J, the gap between germline ends came to 24 bases. CDR3 length: 15 amino acids. The CDR3 DNA follows: TGCGCCAGCCTCCGAACCGGCCTTGCACTGGAGGAGCAGTTCTTC. It translates to CASLRTGLALEEQFF.

This clonotype came up many times. The J gene is TRBJ1-5, the V gene TRBV6-2 or TRBV6-3; D gene ambiguous. Germline CDR1 is MNHEY and CDR2 is SVGEGT. Trimming stripped 0 bases from V and 6 bases from J, with 15 bases between. This CDR3 spans 16 amino acids. This CDR3 is CASSYSVLQRSQPQHF. DNA for the CDR3: TGTGCCAGCAGTTACTCCGTGTTACAGCGGAGTCAGCCCCAGCATTTT.

This clonotype was recorded only once. The germline gene is not matched at one end of the junction; a read error may be the cause. The chain combines TRBV12-3 or TRBV12-4 with TRBJ1-1; weak D call: TRBD1 (5 bases). The CDR3 has 13 amino acids. This CDR3 is CASSLSGNTETFF. The CDR3 nucleotides read TGTGCCAGCAGTTTATCAGGGAACACTGAAACTTTCTTT.